What follows are 13 T cell receptor beta chains derived from one specimen sequenced in a study of blood T cells in healthy people across ages. The second PCR ran roughly 6 to 11 cycles with a sample-barcoded 5' primer and J-beta primers. One entry per CDR3 protein, called by TCRdb with MiXCR from the 5' RACE reads. The repertoire has more than 900,000 distinct CDR3 sequences, almost 25% of them found once; the top ten carry less than 0.85%. The sample was also reused in another study, on T cells of mothers and their children.

Material for sequencing was blood. These receptors were obtained from a girl aged 2 to 9 in good health.

V and J are TRBV28 and TRBJ1-2; D ambiguous. The CDR3 is made up of 14 amino acids. The V gene's germline CDR1 is MDHEN and CDR2 SYDVKM. Trimming removed 4 bases from V and 10 bases from J, with 19 bases in between. Here the CDR3 DNA reads TGTGCCAGCAGTTCTAGTTGGAGGGCTGATGCCTACACCTTC. It encodes CASSSSWRADAYTF.

This clonotype was found a few times. The rearrangement links TRBV10-3 to TRBJ1-2, with no clear D. From germline, CDR1 is ENHRY and CDR2 SYGVKD. The CDR3 totals 15 residues. V was cut by 4 bases and J by 0 bases, with 12 bases left in between. The CDR3 protein is CAISGEGSANYGYTF. CDR3 sequence (DNA): TGTGCCATCAGTGGAGAGGGCTCCGCTAACTATGGCTACACCTTC.

The V gene is TRBV12-5, the J gene TRBJ2-1; the D is unclear. The CDR3 totals 16 residues. V was clipped by 6 bases and J by 4 bases, with 19 bases between them. Germline V gene lookup returns CDR1 LGHNT and CDR2 FRNRAP. The CDR3: CASGPTDLPRYNEQFF. The DNA of the CDR3 is TGTGCTAGTGGCCCTACCGATCTCCCCCGGTACAATGAGCAGTTCTTC.

J is TRBJ1-2 and V is TRBV7-9, with TRBD1 matching 7 bases. With V trimmed by 5 bases and J by 9 bases, 9 bases remained unmatched. Germline values: CDR1 SEHNR, CDR2 FQNEAQ (reference sequence). The CDR3 has 13 amino acids. The CDR3 DNA reads as TGTGCCAGCAGCCTACAGGGGCCTTATAGCTACACCTTC. This encodes CASSLQGPYSYTF.

This clonotype has just a few counts. The rearrangement links TRBV18 to TRBJ2-5; tentatively, D is TRBD2 (6 bases). The length of the CDR3 is 15 residues. V lost 9 bases, J lost 0 bases, and 17 bases lay in between. In germline, CDR1 is KGHSH, CDR2 LQKENI. DNA of the CDR3: TGTGCCAGTGCTTCCGGGACTTCGTACCAAGAGACCCAGTACTTC. Its protein is CASASGTSYQETQYF.

The genes are TRBV7-3 and TRBJ2-3; possibly TRBD1 or TRBD2 for D (5 bases each). Trimming stripped 5 bases from V and 6 bases from J, with 12 bases between. This CDR3 spans 13 amino acids. Germline values: CDR1 SGHTA, CDR2 FQGTGA. The CDR3 region is CASSLIGDDTQYF. The CDR3 region has the DNA TGTGCCAGCAGCCTCATAGGGGACGATACGCAGTATTTT.

The chain couples TRBV24-1 to TRBJ2-1; D unresolved. The end of the DNA aligns better with TRBJ2-5, so the J call may be wrong. The CDR3 is 16 residues long. The germline CDR1 and CDR2 sequences are KGHDR and SFDVKD. The CDR3: CATSDARESGRATQYF. The DNA for the CDR3 is TGTGCCACCAGTGATGCAAGAGAATCGGGTAGAGCGACCCAGTACTTC.

This sequence joins TRBV10-3 and TRBJ2-5; 11 bases align to TRBD1. The J call may be mistaken, given a closer DNA end match to TRBJ2-7. CDR1 ENHRY and CDR2 SYGVKD come from the germline V gene. The CDR3 is 15 residues long. The CDR3 sequence is CAISESGTGGNEQYF. The CDR3, as DNA: TGTGCCATCAGTGAGTCGGGGACAGGGGGTAACGAGCAGTACTTC.

This clonotype has just a few counts. This chain links TRBV15 with TRBJ1-5; D call uncertain. In germline, CDR1 is LNHNV, CDR2 YYDKDF (reference sequence). V was pared by 0 bases and J by 4 bases, with 10 bases between. The CDR3 consists of 15 residues. The chain's CDR3 is CATSRDGRTNQPQHF. CDR3 coding DNA: TGTGCCACCAGCAGAGATGGCAGGACTAATCAGCCCCAGCATTTT. Looking up the rest from reference TRBV15 and TRBJ1-5 gives the full variable domain: DAMVIQNPRYQVTQFGKPVTLSCSQTLNHNVMYWYQQKSSQAPKLLFHYYDKDFNNEADTPDNFQSRRPNTSFCFLDIRSPGLGDTAMYLCATSRDGRTNQPQHFGDGTRLSIL.

This clonotype showed up just a few times. This chain uses TRBV20-1 with TRBJ2-1; TRBD2 might be the D (5 bases). The CDR3 covers 14 residues. Germline V gene sequence: CDR1 DFQATT, CDR2 SNEGSKA (reference sequence). V dropped 1 base and J dropped 4 bases, with 11 bases sitting between them. The CDR3 nucleotides read TGCAGTGCTAGAGTGGCCCGAGGGTACAATGAGCAGTTCTTC. Its translation is CSARVARGYNEQFF.

The J gene is TRBJ2-7, the V gene TRBV7-9, with D unclear. This CDR3 comprises 12 residues. Germline-derived CDR1 and CDR2 are SEHNR and FQNEAQ (reference sequence). V was clipped by 5 bases and J by 4 bases, with 9 bases between them. The CDR3 DNA sequence: TGTGCCAGCAGCCGGATCTCATACGAGCAGTACTTC. Its translation is CASSRISYEQYF.

This clonotype showed up just a few times. The gene calls are TRBV11-2 and TRBJ2-1, with 11 positions matching TRBD2. Trimming cost V 7 bases and J 0 bases; bases outside gene matches: 8. Germline CDR1 and CDR2: SGHAT and FQNNGV. The CDR3 is made up of 17 amino acids. The CDR3 DNA reads TGTGCCAGCACCTCGACTAGCGGGATCAGCTCCTACAATGAGCAGTTCTTC. Its protein product is CASTSTSGISSYNEQFF.

J is TRBJ1-3 and V is TRBV12-3 or TRBV12-4; the D is unclear. CDR3 size: 16 residues. Trimming cost V 2 bases and J 1 base, with 12 bases left between them. In DNA, the CDR3 is TGTGCCAGCAGTTTATTAGGTGTCGATTCTGGAAACACCATATATTTT. This gives the protein CASSLLGVDSGNTIYF.